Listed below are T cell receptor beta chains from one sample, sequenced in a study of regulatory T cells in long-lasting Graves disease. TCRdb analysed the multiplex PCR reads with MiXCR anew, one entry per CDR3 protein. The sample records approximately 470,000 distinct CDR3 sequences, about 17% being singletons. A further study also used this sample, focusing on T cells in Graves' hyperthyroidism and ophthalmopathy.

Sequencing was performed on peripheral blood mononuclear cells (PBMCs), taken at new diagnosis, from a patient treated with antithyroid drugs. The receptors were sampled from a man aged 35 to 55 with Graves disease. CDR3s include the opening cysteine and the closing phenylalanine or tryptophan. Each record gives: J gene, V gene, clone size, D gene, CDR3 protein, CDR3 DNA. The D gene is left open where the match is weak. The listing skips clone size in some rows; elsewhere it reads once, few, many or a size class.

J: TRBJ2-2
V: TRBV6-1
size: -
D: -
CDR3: CASSEGVRGELFF
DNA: TGTGCCAGCAGTGAAGGGGTCAGGGGGGAGCTGTTTTTT

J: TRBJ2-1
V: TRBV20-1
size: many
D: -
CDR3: CSATPGTSNEQFF
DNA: TGCAGTGCCACCCCTGGAACTTCCAATGAGCAGTTCTTC

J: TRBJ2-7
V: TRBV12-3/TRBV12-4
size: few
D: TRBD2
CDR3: CASSWEGGSPYEQYF
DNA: TGTGCCAGCAGTTGGGAGGGCGGGAGCCCGTACGAGCAGTACTTC

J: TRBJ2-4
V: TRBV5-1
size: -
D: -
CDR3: CASSPEGGNIQYF
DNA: TGCGCCAGCAGCCCCGAGGGGGGGAACATTCAGTACTTC

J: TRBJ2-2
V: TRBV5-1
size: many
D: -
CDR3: CASSLEPGDHYTGELFF
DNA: TGCGCCAGCAGCTTGGAACCCGGGGATCATTACACCGGGGAGCTGTTTTTT

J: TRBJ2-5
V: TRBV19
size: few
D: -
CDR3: CASSRQDRETQYF
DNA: TGTGCCAGTAGTCGCCAGGATCGAGAGACCCAGTACTTC

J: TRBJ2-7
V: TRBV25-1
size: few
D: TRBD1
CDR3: CASRPTPGQGSYEQYF
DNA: TGTGCCAGCAGACCCACCCCGGGACAGGGTTCCTACGAGCAGTACTTC

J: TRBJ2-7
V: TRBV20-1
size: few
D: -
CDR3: CSARDWAGSSYEQYF
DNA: TGCAGTGCTAGAGATTGGGCAGGGAGCTCCTACGAGCAGTACTTC

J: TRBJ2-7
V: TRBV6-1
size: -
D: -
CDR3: CASSVGTPYEQYF
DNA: TGTGCCAGCAGCGTCGGGACACCGTACGAGCAGTACTTC

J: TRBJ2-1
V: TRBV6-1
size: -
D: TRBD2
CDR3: CASSLTTGTSGRAYYNEQFF
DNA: TGTGCCAGCAGTCTAACCACCGGGACTAGCGGGAGGGCCTACTACAATGAGCAGTTCTTC

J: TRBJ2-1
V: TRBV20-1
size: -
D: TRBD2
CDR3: CSVGSGRAIAYNEQFF
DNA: TGCAGTGTGGGTAGCGGGAGGGCAATCGCCTACAATGAGCAGTTCTTC

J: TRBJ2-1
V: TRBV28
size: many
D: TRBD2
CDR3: CASRIERLATTYNEQFF
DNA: TGTGCCAGCAGGATCGAAAGACTAGCGACGACCTACAATGAGCAGTTCTTC

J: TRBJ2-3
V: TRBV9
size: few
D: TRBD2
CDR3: CASSSASSGADTQYF
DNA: TGTGCCAGCAGCTCAGCGTCTAGCGGCGCAGATACGCAGTATTTT

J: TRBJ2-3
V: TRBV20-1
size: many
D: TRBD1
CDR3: CSADPWTGLKTQYF
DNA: TGCAGTGCTGACCCATGGACAGGTCTTAAGACGCAGTATTTT

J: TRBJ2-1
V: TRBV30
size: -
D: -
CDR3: CAPSGGRDNEQFF
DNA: TGTGCCCCCTCCGGGGGACGAGACAATGAGCAGTTCTTC

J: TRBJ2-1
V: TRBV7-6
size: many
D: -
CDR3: CASRTNNEQFF
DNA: TGTGCCAGCAGGACTAACAATGAGCAGTTCTTC

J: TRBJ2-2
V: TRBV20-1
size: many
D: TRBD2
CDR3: CSARGTSGSAGELFF
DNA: TGCAGTGCTAGAGGGACTAGCGGGAGCGCCGGGGAGCTGTTTTTT

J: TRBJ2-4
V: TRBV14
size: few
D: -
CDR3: CASSQENIQYF
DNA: TGTGCCAGCAGCCAGGAAAACATTCAGTACTTC

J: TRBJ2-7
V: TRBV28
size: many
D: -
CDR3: CASRDNYEQYF
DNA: TGTGCCAGCAGGGACAACTACGAGCAGTACTTC

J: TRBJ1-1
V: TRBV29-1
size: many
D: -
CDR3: CSVGATANTEAFF
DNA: TGCAGCGTTGGGGCGACAGCCAACACTGAAGCTTTCTTT

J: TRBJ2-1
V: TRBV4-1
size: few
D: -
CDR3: CASSQANNEQFF
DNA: TGCGCCAGCAGCCAAGCTAACAATGAGCAGTTCTTC

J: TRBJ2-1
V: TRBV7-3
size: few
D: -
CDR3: CASSPRSGTSSYNEQFF
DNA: TGTGCCAGCAGCCCTCGTAGCGGAACGAGCTCCTACAATGAGCAGTTCTTC

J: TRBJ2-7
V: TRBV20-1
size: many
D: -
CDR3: CSASRNSYEQYF
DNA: TGCAGTGCATCTCGGAACTCCTACGAGCAGTACTTC

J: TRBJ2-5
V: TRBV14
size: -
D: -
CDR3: CASSDLTGRKTQYF
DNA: TGTGCCAGCAGCGATTTAACAGGGAGGAAGACCCAGTACTTC

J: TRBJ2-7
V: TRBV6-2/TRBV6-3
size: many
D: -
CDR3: CASSYFGQSFYEQYF
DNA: TGTGCCAGCAGTTACTTCGGACAGTCCTTCTACGAGCAGTACTTC

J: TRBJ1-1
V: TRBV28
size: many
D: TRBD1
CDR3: CASGWDRGRTEAFF
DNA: TGTGCCAGCGGGTGGGACAGGGGTCGTACTGAAGCTTTCTTT

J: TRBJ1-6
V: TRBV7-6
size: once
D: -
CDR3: CASSLVRNNSPLHF
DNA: TGTGCCAGCAGCTTAGTTAGAAATAATTCACCCCTCCACTTT

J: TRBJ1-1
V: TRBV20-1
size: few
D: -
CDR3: CSAREGTNTEAFF
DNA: TGCAGTGCTAGAGAGGGGACTAACACTGAAGCTTTCTTT

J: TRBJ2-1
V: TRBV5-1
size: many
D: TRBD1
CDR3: CASSVGQFSSYNEQFF
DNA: TGCGCCAGCAGCGTGGGACAGTTTAGCTCCTACAATGAGCAGTTCTTC

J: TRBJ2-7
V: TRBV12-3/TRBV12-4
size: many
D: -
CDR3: CASSLGGHSEQYF
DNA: TGTGCCAGCAGTTTAGGAGGGCATTCCGAGCAGTACTTC

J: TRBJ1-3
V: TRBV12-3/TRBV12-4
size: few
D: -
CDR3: CASSLAQGSGNTIYF
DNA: TGTGCCAGCAGTTTAGCCCAGGGGTCAGGAAACACCATATATTTT

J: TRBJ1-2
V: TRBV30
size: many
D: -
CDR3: CAWRTDANYGYTF
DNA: TGTGCCTGGAGAACAGATGCTAACTATGGCTACACCTTC

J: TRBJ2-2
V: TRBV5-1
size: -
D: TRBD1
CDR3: CASSVGTVNTGELFF
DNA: TGCGCCAGCAGCGTAGGGACAGTGAACACCGGGGAGCTGTTTTTT